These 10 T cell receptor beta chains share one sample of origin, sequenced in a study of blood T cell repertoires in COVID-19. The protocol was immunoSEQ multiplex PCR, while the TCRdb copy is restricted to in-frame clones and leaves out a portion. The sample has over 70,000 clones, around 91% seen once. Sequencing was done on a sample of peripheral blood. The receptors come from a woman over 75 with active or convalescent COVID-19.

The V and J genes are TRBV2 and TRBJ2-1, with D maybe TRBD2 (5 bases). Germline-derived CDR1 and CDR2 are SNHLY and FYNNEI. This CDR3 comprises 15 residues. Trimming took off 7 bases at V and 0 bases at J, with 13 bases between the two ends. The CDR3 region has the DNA TGTGCCAGCACCCGAAGCGGTGGCTCCTACAATGAGCAGTTCTTC. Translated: CASTRSGGSYNEQFF.

CDR3 loop: CAWSVFGGSVNEQYF. The CDR3 DNA reads TGTGCCTGGAGTGTCTTTGGGGGGTCGGTGAACGAGCAGTACTTC. V usage is TRBV30 and J usage is TRBJ2-7; perhaps TRBD2 as D (6 bases). The CDR3 loop spans 15 amino acids. Looked up from germline, CDR1 is GTSNPN and CDR2 is SVGIG (reference sequence). V lost 0 bases, J lost 5 bases, and 17 bases lay in between.

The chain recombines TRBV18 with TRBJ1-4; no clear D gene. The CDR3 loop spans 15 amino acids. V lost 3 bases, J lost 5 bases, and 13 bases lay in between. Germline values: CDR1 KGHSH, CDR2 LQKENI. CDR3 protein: CASSPTLGGNEKLFF. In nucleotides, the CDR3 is TGTGCCAGCTCACCGACCCTCGGCGGGAATGAAAAACTGTTTTTT.

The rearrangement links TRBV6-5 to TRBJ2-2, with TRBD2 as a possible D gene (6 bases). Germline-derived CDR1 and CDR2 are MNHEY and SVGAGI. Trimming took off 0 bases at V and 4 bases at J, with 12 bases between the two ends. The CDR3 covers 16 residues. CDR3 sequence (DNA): TGTGCCAGCAGTTACTCGGTCGAGCGGGCCACCGGGGAGCTGTTTTTT. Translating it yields CASSYSVERATGELFF.

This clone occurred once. CDR3 loop: CASSHHGGSGIQETQYF. CDR3 DNA sequence: TGCGCCAGCAGCCATCATGGGGGTAGCGGGATACAAGAGACCCAGTACTTC. J is TRBJ2-5 and V is TRBV4-3; 8 positions agree with TRBD2. The V segment lost 3 bases and the J segment 2 bases; nucleotides outside the gene matches: 11. CDR3 length: 17 amino acids. Germline lookup yields CDR1 LGHNA and CDR2 YSLEER.

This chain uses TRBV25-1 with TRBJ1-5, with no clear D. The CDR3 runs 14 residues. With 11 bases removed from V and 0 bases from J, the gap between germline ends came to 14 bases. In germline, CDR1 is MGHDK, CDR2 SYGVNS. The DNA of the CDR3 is TGTGCCGGCGGCCCTATGGGTAGCAATCAGCCCCAGCATTTT. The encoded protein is CAGGPMGSNQPQHF.

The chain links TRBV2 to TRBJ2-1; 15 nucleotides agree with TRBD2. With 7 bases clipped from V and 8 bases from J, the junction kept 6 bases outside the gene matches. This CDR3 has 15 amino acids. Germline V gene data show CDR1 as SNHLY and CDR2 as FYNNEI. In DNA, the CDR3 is TGTGCCAGCAACCCGGGACTAGCGGGAGGCCATGAGCAGTTCTTC. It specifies CASNPGLAGGHEQFF. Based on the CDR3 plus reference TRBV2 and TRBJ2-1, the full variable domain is EPEVTQTPSHQVTQMGQEVILRCVPISNHLYFYWYRQILGQKVEFLVSFYNNEISEKSEIFDDQFSVERPDGSNFTLKIRSTKLEDSAMYFCASNPGLAGGHEQFFGPGTRLTVL.

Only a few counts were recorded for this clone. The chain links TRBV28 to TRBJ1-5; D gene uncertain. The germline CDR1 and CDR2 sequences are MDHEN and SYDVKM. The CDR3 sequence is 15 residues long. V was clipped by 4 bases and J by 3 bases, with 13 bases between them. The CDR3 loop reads CASSSIDILNQPQHF. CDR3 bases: TGTGCCAGCAGTTCAATAGACATCCTCAATCAGCCCCAGCATTTT. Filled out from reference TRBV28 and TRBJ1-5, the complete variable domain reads DVKVTQSSRYLVKRTGEKVFLECVQDMDHENMFWYRQDPGLGLRLIYFSYDVKMKEKGDIPEGYSVSREKKERFSLILESASTNQTSMYLCASSSIDILNQPQHFGDGTRLSIL.

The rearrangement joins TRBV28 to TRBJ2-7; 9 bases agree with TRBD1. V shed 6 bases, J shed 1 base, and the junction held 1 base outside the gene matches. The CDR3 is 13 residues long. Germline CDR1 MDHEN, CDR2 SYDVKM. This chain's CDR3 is CASRGTGSYEQYF. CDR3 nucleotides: TGTGCCAGCAGAGGGACAGGGTCCTACGAGCAGTACTTC.

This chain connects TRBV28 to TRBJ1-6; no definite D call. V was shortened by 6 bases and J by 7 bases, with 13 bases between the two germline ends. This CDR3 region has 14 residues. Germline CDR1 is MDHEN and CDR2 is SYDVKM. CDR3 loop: CASRRTVENSPLHF. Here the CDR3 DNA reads TGTGCCAGCAGACGCACAGTAGAGAATTCACCCCTCCACTTT.